One TCR beta chain is described in this entry. This sample is drawn from a study of OX40 agonist ivuxolimab in advanced cancers. Assay: immunoSEQ multiplex PCR; the TCRdb copy retains only in-frame clones and omits some. The sample consists of around 57,000 clones, more than 65% of them appearing once. The CDR3 extends over 15 amino acids. Germline CDR1 is KGHSH and CDR2 is LQKENI. V lost 8 bases, J lost 2 bases, and 17 bases lay in between. This clonotype was sampled from an adult with an advanced solid tumor such as melanoma, head and neck, liver or kidney cancer. This rearrangement joins TRBV18 to TRBJ2-3, with D perhaps TRBD1 (6 bases). Material: CD4+ or CD8+ T cells sorted from blood, obtained in a trial of the OX40 agonist ivuxolimab. This CDR3 reads CASARTGQATDTQYF. The CDR3 DNA follows: TGTGCCAGCGCTAGAACAGGGCAAGCCACAGATACGCAGTATTTT. Full variable domain (remainder filled in from reference TRBV18 and TRBJ2-3): NAGVMQNPRHLVRRRGQEARLRCSPMKGHSHVYWYRQLPEEGLKFMVYLQKENIIDESGMPKERFSAEFPKEGPSILRIQQVVRGDSAAYFCASARTGQATDTQYFGPGTRLTVL.